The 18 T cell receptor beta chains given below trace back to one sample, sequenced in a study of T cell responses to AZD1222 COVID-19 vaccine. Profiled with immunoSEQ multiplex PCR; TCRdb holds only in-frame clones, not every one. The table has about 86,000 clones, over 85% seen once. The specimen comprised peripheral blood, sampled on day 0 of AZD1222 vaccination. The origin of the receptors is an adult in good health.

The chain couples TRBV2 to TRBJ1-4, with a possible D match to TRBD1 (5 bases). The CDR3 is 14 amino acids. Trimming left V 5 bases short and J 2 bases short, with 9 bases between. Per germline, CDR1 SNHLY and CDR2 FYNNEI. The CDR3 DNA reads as TGTGCCAGCAGTCAGGGACGCACTAATGAAAAACTGTTTTTT. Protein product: CASSQGRTNEKLFF.

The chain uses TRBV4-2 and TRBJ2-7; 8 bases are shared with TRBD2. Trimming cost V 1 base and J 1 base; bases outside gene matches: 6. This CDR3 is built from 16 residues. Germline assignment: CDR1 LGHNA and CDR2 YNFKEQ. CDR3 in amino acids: CASSQVYLAGSYEQYF. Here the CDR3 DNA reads TGTGCCAGCAGCCAAGTCTACCTAGCGGGTTCCTACGAGCAGTACTTC.

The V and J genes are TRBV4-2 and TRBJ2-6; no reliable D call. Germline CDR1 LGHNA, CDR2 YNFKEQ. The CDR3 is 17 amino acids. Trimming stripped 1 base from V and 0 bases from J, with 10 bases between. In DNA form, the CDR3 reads TGTGCCAGCAGCCAAGCTGTCGTAGGCTCTGGGGCCAACGTCCTGACTTTC. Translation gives CASSQAVVGSGANVLTF.

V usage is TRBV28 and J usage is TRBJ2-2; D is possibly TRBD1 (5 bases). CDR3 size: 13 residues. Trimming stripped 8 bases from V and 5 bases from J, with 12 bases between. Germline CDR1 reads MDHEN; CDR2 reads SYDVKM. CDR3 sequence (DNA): TGTGCCAGCCTAACTGGGGCTACCGGGGAGCTGTTTTTT. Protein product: CASLTGATGELFF. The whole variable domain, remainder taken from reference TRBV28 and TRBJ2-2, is DVKVTQSSRYLVKRTGEKVFLECVQDMDHENMFWYRQDPGLGLRLIYFSYDVKMKEKGDIPEGYSVSREKKERFSLILESASTNQTSMYLCASLTGATGELFFGEGSRLTVL.

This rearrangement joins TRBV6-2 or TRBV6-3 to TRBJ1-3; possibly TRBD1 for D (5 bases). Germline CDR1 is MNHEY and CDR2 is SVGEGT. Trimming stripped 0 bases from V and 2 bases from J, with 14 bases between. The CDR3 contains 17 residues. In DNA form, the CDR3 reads TGTGCCAGCAGTTACTCGAAATGGGCAGGGACTGGAAACACCATATATTTT. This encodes CASSYSKWAGTGNTIYF.

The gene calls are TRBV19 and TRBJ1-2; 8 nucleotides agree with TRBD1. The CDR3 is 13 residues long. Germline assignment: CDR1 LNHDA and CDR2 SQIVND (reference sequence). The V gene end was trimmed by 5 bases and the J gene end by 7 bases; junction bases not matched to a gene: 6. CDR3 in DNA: TGTGCCAGTAGTCCCCGGACAGGGTCTGGCTACACCTTC. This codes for CASSPRTGSGYTF.

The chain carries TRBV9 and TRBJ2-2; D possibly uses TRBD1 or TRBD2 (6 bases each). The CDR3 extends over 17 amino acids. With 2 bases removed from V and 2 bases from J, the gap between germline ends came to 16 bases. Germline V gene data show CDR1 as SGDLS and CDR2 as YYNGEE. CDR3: CASSVHWGADNTGELFF. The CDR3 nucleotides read TGTGCCAGCAGCGTGCACTGGGGGGCGGATAACACCGGGGAGCTGTTTTTT.

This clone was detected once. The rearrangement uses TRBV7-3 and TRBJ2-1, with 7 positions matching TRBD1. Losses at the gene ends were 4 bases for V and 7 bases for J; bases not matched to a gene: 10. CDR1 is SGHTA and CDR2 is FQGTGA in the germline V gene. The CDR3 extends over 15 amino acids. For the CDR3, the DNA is TGTGCCAGCAGCTCATTGCCACCACAGGGGAATGAGCAGTTCTTC. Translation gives CASSSLPPQGNEQFF.

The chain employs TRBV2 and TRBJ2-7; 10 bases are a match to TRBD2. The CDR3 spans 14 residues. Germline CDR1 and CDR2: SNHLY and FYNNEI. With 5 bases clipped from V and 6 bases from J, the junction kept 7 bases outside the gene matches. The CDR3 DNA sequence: TGTGCCAGCAGTAACCTAGCGGGAGATACCGAGCAGTACTTC. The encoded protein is CASSNLAGDTEQYF.

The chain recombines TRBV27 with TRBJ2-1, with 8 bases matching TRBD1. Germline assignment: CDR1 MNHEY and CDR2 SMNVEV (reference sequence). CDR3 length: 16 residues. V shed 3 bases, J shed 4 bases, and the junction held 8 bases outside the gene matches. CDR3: CASSFSDRGPYNEQFF. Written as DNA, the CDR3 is TGTGCCAGCAGTTTCTCAGACAGGGGCCCGTACAATGAGCAGTTCTTC.

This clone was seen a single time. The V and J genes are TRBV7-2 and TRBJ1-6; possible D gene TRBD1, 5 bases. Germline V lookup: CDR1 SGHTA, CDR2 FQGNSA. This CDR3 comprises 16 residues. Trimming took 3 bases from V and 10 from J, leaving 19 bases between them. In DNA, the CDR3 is TGTGCCAGCAGCTTCGCCATCGTCGGGGCTGAGTCACCCCTCCACTTT. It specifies CASSFAIVGAESPLHF. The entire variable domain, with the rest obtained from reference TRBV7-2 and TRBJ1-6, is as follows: GAGVSQSPSNKVTEKGKDVELRCDPISGHTALYWYRQSLGQGLEFLIYFQGNSAPDKSGLPSDRFSAERTGGSVSTLTIQRTQQEDSAVYLCASSFAIVGAESPLHFGNGTRLTVT.

CDR3 sequence (DNA): TGTGCCAGTAGTATGCGGCAGGACAAGCATCAGCCCCAGCATTTT. It specifies CASSMRQDKHQPQHF. The chain employs TRBV19 and TRBJ1-5; D possibly corresponds to TRBD1 (5 bases). The V gene's germline CDR1 is LNHDA and CDR2 SQIVND (reference sequence). Trimming took 3 bases from V and 5 from J, leaving 14 bases between them. The CDR3 contains 15 residues.

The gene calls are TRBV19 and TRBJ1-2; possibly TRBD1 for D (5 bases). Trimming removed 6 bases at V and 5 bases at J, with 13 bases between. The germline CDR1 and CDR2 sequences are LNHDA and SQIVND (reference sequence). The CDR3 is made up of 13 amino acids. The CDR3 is CASSVGTEYGYTF. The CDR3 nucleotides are TGTGCCAGTAGCGTCGGGACGGAGTATGGCTACACCTTC.

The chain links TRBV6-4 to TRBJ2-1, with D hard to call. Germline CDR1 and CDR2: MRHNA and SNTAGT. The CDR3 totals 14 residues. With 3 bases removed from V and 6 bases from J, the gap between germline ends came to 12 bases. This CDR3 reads CASSEGPDFNEQFF. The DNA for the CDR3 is TGTGCCAGCAGTGAGGGCCCGGATTTCAATGAGCAGTTCTTC.

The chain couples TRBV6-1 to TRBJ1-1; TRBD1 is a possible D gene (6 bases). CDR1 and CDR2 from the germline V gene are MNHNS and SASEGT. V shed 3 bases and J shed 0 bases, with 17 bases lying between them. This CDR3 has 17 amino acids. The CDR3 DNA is TGTGCCAGCAGTGAGACCGGGACACTGATGGTGAACACTGAAGCTTTCTTT. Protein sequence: CASSETGTLMVNTEAFF.

The CDR3 sequence is CASSPPGGGETQYF. Here the CDR3 DNA reads TGTGCCAGCAGCCCCCCCGGCGGCGGTGAGACCCAGTACTTC. The chain couples TRBV11-2 to TRBJ2-5; D gene unclear. Trimming took off 5 bases at V and 5 bases at J, with 15 bases between the two ends. The germline V gene has CDR1 SGHAT and CDR2 FQNNGV. The CDR3 loop spans 14 amino acids.

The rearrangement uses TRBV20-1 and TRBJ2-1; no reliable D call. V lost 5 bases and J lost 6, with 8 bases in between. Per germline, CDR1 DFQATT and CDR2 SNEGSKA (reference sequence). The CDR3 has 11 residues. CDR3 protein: CSAPYVNEQFF. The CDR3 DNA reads TGCAGTGCTCCATATGTCAATGAGCAGTTCTTC.

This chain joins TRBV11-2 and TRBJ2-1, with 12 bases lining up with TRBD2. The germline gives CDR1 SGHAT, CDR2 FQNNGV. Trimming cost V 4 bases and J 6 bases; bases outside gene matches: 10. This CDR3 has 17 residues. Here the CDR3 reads CASSYRLAGVFSNEQFF. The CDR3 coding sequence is TGTGCCAGCAGCTACCGACTAGCGGGAGTTTTTTCCAATGAGCAGTTCTTC.